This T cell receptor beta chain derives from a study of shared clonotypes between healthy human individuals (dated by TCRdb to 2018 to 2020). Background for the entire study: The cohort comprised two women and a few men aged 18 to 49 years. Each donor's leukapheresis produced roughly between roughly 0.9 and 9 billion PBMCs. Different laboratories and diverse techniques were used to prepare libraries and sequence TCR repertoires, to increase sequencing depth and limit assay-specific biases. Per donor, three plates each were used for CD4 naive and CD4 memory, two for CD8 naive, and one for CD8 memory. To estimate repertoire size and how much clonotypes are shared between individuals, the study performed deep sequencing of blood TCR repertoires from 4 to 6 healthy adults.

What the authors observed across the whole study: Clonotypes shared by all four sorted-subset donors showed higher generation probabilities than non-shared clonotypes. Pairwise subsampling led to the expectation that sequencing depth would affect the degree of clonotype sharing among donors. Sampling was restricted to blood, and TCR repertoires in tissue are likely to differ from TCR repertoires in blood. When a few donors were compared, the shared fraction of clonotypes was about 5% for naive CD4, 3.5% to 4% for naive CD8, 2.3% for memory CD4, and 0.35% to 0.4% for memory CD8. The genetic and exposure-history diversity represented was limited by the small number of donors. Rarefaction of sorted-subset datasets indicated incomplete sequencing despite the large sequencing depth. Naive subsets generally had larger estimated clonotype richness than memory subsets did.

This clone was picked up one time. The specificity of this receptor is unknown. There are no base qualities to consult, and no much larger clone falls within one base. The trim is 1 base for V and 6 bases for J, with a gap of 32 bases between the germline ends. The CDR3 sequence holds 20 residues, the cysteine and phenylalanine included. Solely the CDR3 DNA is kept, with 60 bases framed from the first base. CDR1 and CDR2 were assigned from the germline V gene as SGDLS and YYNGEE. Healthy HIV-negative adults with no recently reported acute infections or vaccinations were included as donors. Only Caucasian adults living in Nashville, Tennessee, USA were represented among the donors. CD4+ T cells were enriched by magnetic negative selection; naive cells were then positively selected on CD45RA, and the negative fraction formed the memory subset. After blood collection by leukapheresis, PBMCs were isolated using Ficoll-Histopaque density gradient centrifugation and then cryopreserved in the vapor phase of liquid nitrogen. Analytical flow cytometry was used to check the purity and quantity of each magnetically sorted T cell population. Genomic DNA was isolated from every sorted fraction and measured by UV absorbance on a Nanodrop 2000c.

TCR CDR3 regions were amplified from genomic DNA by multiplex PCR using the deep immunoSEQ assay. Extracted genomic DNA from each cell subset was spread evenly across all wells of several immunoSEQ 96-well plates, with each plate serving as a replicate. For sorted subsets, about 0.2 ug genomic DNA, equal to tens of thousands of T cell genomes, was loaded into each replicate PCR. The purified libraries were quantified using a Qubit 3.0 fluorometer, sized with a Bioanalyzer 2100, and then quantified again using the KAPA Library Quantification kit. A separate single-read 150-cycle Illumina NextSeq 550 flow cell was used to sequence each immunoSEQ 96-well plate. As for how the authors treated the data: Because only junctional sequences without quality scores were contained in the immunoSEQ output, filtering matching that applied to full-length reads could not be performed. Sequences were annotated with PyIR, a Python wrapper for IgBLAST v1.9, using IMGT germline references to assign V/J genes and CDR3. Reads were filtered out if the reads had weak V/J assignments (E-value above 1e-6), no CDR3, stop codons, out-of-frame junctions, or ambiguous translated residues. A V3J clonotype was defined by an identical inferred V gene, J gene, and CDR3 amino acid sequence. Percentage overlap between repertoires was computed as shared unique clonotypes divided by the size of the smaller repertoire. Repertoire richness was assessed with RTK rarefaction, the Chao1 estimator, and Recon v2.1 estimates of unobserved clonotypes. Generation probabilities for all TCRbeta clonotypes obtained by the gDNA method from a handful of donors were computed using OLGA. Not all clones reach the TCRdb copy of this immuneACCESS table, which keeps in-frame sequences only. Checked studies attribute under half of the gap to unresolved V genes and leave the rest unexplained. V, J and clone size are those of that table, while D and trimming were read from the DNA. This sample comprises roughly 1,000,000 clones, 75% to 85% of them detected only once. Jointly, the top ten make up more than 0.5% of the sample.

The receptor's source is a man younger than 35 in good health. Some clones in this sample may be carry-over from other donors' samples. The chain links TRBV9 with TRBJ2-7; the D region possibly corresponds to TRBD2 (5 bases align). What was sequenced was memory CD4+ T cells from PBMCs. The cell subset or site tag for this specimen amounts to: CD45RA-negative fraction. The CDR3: CASSVNRPEEFKDPRSEQYF. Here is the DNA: TGTGCCAGCAGCGTAAATCGTCCGGAGGAATTCAAAGATCCCCGTAGCGAGCAGTACTTC.